This TCR beta chain was profiled in a study of cytomegalovirus exposure and HLA in healthy donors. Study-level findings and limits: In a later analysis, at a false discovery rate of 0.05, 15,000 to 20,000 TCR beta sequences were associated with HLA alleles.

All the people who gave samples were healthy bone marrow donors. Worth noting for this clone: What it binds is not known.

The study ran its PCR with 60 Vbeta and 13 Jbeta primers. Sequencing was performed with immunoSEQ multiplex PCR; in TCRdb, only in-frame clones are kept and a portion is missing. This listing includes approximately 34,000 clones. CDR1 and CDR2 (germline): SGDLS, YYNGEE. This CDR3 contains 15 residues. V lost 4 bases and J 2 bases, leaving 13 bases between the germline ends. The TCR was taken from a woman aged 40 to 49 in good health and CMV-seropositive. The genes are TRBV9 and TRBJ2-1, with D possibly being TRBD2 (6 bases). The sequencing sample was made of PBMCs. The CDR3 coding sequence is TGTGCCAGCAGCAGGGACTTCTTACCCTACAATGAGCAGTTCTTC. This encodes CASSRDFLPYNEQFF. The whole variable domain, filled in from reference TRBV9 and TRBJ2-1, reads DSGVTQTPKHLITATGQRVTLRCSPRSGDLSVYWYQQSLDQGLQFLIQYYNGEERAKGNILERFSAQQFPDLHSELNLSSLELGDSALYFCASSRDFLPYNEQFFGPGTRLTVL.